This T cell receptor (beta chain) was sequenced during a study of CD8 T cells in ankylosing spondylitis. Each CDR3 protein gets one entry after TCRdb re-called the 5' RACE reads with MiXCR. The data contain 250,000 to 400,000 distinct CDR3 sequences, roughly 12% of them singletons. Study outcomes and limitations: Some of the motif variants had earlier been found in reactive arthritis patients' fluid and blood.

CDR1 is SGHTA, CDR2 FQGNSA, per germline. This CDR3 spans 17 amino acids. Between the trimmed V and J ends, which lost 5 bases and 7 bases, there was a span of 25 bases. This clonotype showed up many times. Its specificity is not known. This TCR was recovered from a female donor with ankylosing spondylitis or in good health (not recorded which). The J gene is TRBJ2-3, the V gene TRBV7-2; possible D gene TRBD2, 6 bases. The sequencing sample was made of blood, either unsorted or a sorted T cell fraction (not recorded which). The CDR3 sequence is CASSLSSVTGGKYTQYF. The CDR3 DNA reads TGTGCCAGCAGCCTCTCTAGCGTCACCGGAGGGAAGTATACGCAGTATTTT.